This T cell receptor (beta chain) comes out of a study of cytotoxic CD8 clonotypes in ibrutinib-treated CLL. Findings and caveats of the study: Sampling times, which were not matched between the groups, differed between sustained-remission patients and progressing patients. Upon ibrutinib response clonality rose, and upon progression it fell back toward baseline.

Details on this clone: The antigen is unknown. The junction shows a germline mismatch at one end, possibly a read error.

The protocol was immunoSEQ multiplex PCR, while the TCRdb copy is restricted to in-frame clones and leaves out a portion. Of approximately 190,000 clones listed, about 75% are singletons. From germline, CDR1 is SSHAT and CDR2 FNYEAQ (reference sequence). The CDR3 extends over 13 amino acids. Sequences were derived from PBMCs, sampled after 12 months of ibrutinib treatment. This chain uses TRBV7-7 with TRBJ2-7; possible D gene TRBD2, 5 bases. The receptor's source is a human donor with chronic lymphocytic leukemia. The CDR3 sequence: CASSLATSYEQYF. The CDR3 coding sequence is TGTGCTAGCAGCTTAGCGACGTCCTACGAGCAGTACTTC.